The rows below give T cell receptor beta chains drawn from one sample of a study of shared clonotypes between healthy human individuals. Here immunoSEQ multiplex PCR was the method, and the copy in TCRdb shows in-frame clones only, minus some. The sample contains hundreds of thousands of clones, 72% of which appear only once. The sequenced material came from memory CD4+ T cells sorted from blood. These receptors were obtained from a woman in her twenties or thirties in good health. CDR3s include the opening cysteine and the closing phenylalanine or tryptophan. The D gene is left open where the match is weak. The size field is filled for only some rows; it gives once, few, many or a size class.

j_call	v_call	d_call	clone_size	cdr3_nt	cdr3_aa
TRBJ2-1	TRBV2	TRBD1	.	TGTGCCAGCGGGACAGACTCCTACAATGAGCAGTTCTTC	CASGTDSYNEQFF
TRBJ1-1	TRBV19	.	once	TGTGCCAGTAGTATACAGGGCCGGGTGGCACATGAAGCTTTCTTT	CASSIQGRVAHEAFF
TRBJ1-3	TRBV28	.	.	TGTGCCAGCAGTTTAAGCCCGCAGGGTTTCTCTGGAAACACCATATATTTT	CASSLSPQGFSGNTIYF
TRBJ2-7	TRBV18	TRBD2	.	TGTGCCAGCTCACCTGGGACTAGCGGCTCCTACGAGCAGTACTTC	CASSPGTSGSYEQYF
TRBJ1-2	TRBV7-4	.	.	TGTGCCAGCAGCTTAGAGCCCGGCGACGCCTACTATGGCTACACCTTC	CASSLEPGDAYYGYTF
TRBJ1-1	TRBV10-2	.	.	TGCGCCAGCAAGCAGGGGAAGACTGAAGCTTTCTTT	CASKQGKTEAFF
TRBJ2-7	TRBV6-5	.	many	TGTGCCAGCAGTTTCCGGGAGACCTACGAGCAGTACTTC	CASSFRETYEQYF
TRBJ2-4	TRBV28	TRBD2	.	TGTGCCAGCAGCCCTGGCGGAGCTAGCGGGAGGGCCAGGGGAGCCAAAAACATTCAGTACTTC	CASSPGGASGRARGAKNIQYF
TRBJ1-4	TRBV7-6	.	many	TGTGCCAGCAGCAACCCGGGAGAAAATGAAAAACTGTTTTTT	CASSNPGENEKLFF
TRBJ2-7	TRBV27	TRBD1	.	TGTACTTCCGGGACAGGGGTCTCCTACGAGCAGTACTTC	CTSGTGVSYEQYF
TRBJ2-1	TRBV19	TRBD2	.	TGTGCCAGTAGTACAAGGAGCGGGGTCTACAATGAGCAGTTCTTC	CASSTRSGVYNEQFF
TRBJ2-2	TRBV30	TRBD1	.	TGTGCCTGGAGTTCAGGACAGGGGAACGGGGAGCTGTTTTTT	CAWSSGQGNGELFF
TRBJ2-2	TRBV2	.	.	TGTGCCAGCAAAGACACGACGAACACCGGGGAGCTGTTTTTT	CASKDTTNTGELFF
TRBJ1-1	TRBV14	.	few	TGTGCCAGCAGCCACGGATGGGACACTGAAGCTTTCTTT	CASSHGWDTEAFF
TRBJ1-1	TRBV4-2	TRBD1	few	TGTGCCAGCAGCCGCGGACAGGGCAACACTGAAGCTTTCTTT	CASSRGQGNTEAFF
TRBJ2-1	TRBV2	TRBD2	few	TGTGCCAGCAGTGAAGCGGCTAGCGGCTACAATGAGCAGTTCTTC	CASSEAASGYNEQFF
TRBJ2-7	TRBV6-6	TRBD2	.	TGTGCCAGCAGTTACTCGATCGGGAGGGACGAGCAGTACTTC	CASSYSIGRDEQYF
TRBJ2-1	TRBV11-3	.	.	TGTGCCAGCAGCTTAGCTGGCAGGTCGAGACAGTTCTTC	CASSLAGRSRQFF
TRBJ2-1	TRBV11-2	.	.	TGTGCCAGCAGACGGCCAGGGAGCTCCTACAATGAGCAGTTCTTC	CASRRPGSSYNEQFF
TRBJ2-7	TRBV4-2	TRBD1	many	TGTGCCAGCAGCCGGATACCGGGACAGGGGGGGGAGCAGTACTTC	CASSRIPGQGGEQYF